This TCR beta chain was found in a study of shared clonotypes between healthy human individuals. The CDR3 spans 15 residues. Germline CDR1 reads MNHNY; CDR2 reads SVGAGI (reference sequence). V gave up 2 bases and J gave up 1 base, with 11 bases separating them. The table came from immunoSEQ multiplex PCR; TCRdb's copy has only in-frame clones and leaves some out. This sample has approximately 2.1 million clones; approximately 95% occur once, and the top ten carry about 0.39%. The V and J genes are TRBV6-6 and TRBJ1-2; D may be TRBD1 (5 bases). The sequenced sample was naive CD4+ T cells from PBMCs. Subset: CD45RA+ positively selected. The source is a young man in good health. Some clones in this sample may be carry-over from other donors' samples. The CDR3 loop reads CASSYLPTVNYGYTF. CDR3 sequence (DNA): TGTGCCAGCAGTTACCTACCGACAGTTAACTATGGCTACACCTTC.